These T cell receptor beta chains were read from a single sample in a study of molecular identifiers for immune sequencing clone quantification. TCRdb analysed the PCR reads with MiXCR anew, one entry per CDR3 protein. The top ten clones hold around 6% of a sample with fewer than 25,000 distinct CDR3 sequences, roughly 22% of them seen once. The sequenced sample consisted of naive CD8+ T cells from blood, with Jurkat cell RNA spiked in. Receptor source: a human donor in good health. Some libraries in this study had Jurkat cell RNA spiked in. Both conserved end residues are part of each CDR3. D genes are given only for firm matches. The listing skips clone size in some rows; elsewhere it reads once, few, many or a size class.

clone_size,j_call,d_call,v_call,cdr3_aa,cdr3_nt
many,TRBJ2-7,NA,TRBV27,CASSQGPFYEQYF,TGTGCCAGCAGTCAGGGGCCATTCTACGAGCAGTACTTC
few,TRBJ1-6,TRBD1,TRBV7-6,CASRPDRDNSPLHF,TGTGCCAGCAGACCGGACAGGGACAATTCACCCCTCCACTTT
NA,TRBJ2-1,TRBD2,TRBV28,CASTPVLAGGVSSYNEQFF,TGTGCCAGCACCCCTGTACTAGCGGGAGGGGTGAGCTCCTACAATGAGCAGTTCTTC
many,TRBJ2-1,TRBD1,TRBV14,CASSQGQASYNEQFF,TGTGCCAGCAGCCAGGGACAGGCATCCTACAATGAGCAGTTCTTC
many,TRBJ1-2,NA,TRBV6-2/TRBV6-3,CASSFQGLNYGYTF,TGTGCCAGCAGTTTCCAGGGGCTTAACTATGGCTACACCTTC
medium-sized,TRBJ1-1,NA,TRBV12-3/TRBV12-4,CATDRHEAFF,TGTGCAACGGACAGACATGAAGCTTTCTTT
NA,TRBJ1-3,NA,TRBV15,CATSRGESGNTIYF,TGTGCCACCAGCAGGGGCGAATCTGGAAACACCATATATTTT
many,TRBJ1-2,NA,TRBV13,CASSPGVGYGYTF,TGTGCCAGCAGCCCAGGGGTGGGCTATGGCTACACCTTC
many,TRBJ2-7,NA,TRBV27,CASSLDSAYEQYF,TGTGCCAGCAGTCTGGACTCGGCCTACGAGCAGTACTTC
many,TRBJ2-1,NA,TRBV6-1,CAAGGARFSYNEQFF,TGTGCCGCGGGCGGGGCACGATTCTCCTACAATGAGCAGTTCTTC
medium-sized,TRBJ1-5,TRBD1,TRBV12-3/TRBV12-4,CASSPDRDNQPQHF,TGTGCCAGCAGTCCTGACAGGGATAATCAGCCCCAGCATTTT
NA,TRBJ2-7,TRBD2,TRBV7-6,CASSPRAHVAGTREEQYF,TGTGCCAGCAGCCCGCGAGCCCATGTAGCGGGGACCAGGGAAGAGCAGTACTTC
NA,TRBJ1-4,NA,TRBV28,CASSPPPGRETGNEKLFF,TGTGCCAGCTCACCCCCTCCGGGACGCGAAACGGGTAATGAAAAACTGTTTTTT
few,TRBJ2-4,NA,TRBV7-9,CASSDGGGVKNIQYF,TGTGCCAGCAGCGATGGTGGGGGAGTTAAAAACATTCAGTACTTC
medium-sized,TRBJ2-3,NA,TRBV6-1,CASTYSRGTDTQYF,TGTGCCAGCACCTACTCCCGGGGCACAGATACGCAGTATTTT
NA,TRBJ2-5,TRBD2,TRBV7-9,CASSLPTSGGETQYF,TGTGCCAGCAGCTTACCCACTAGCGGGGGGGAGACCCAGTACTTC
many,TRBJ2-2,NA,TRBV4-3,CASSLRSQNIGELFF,TGCGCCAGCAGCCTACGATCACAGAATATCGGGGAGCTGTTTTTT
many,TRBJ2-3,NA,TRBV7-2,CASSFRDSEADTQYF,TGTGCCAGCAGCTTCCGGGACTCCGAGGCAGATACGCAGTATTTT
medium-sized,TRBJ2-1,TRBD2,TRBV9,CASSVGTSVYNEQFF,TGTGCCAGCAGCGTAGGTACTAGCGTATACAATGAGCAGTTCTTC
many,TRBJ2-5,TRBD2,TRBV7-2,CASSLIPAGFETQYF,TGTGCCAGCAGCTTAATACCAGCGGGATTTGAGACCCAGTACTTC
NA,TRBJ2-5,NA,TRBV5-1,CANSLVADVETQYF,TGCGCCAACAGCTTGGTTGCCGACGTGGAAACCCAGTACTTC
many,TRBJ2-7,TRBD2,TRBV6-5,CASSPWTSGSREQYF,TGTGCCAGCAGTCCCTGGACTAGCGGGTCTCGCGAGCAGTACTTC
NA,TRBJ2-2,NA,TRBV28,CASSLGLAIDTGELFF,TGTGCCAGCAGTTTAGGTCTAGCGATCGACACCGGGGAGCTGTTTTTT
many,TRBJ1-2,NA,TRBV15,CATSRGSQGGYTF,TGTGCCACCAGCAGAGGGTCCCAGGGGGGCTACACCTTC